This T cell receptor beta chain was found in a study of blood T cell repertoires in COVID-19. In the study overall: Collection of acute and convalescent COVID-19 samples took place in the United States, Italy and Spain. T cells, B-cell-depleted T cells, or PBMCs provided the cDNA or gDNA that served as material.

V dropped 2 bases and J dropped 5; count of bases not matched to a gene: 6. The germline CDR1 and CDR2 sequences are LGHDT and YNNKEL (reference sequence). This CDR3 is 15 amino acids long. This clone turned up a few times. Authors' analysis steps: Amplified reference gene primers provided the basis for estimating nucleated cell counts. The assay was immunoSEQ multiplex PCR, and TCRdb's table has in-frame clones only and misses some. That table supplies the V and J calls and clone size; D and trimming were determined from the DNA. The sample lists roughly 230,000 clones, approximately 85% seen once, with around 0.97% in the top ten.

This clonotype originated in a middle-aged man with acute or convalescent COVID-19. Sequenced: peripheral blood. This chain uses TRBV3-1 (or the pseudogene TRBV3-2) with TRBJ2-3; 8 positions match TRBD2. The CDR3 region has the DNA TGTGCCAGCAGCCAATCGGGGGGGCCGAGAGATACGCAGTATTTT. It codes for CASSQSGGPRDTQYF.